This T cell receptor beta chain was identified during a study of blood T cells in healthy people across ages. Through a sample-barcoded 5' primer and a J-beta primer mix, a second PCR was run for roughly 6 to 11 cycles. TCRdb re-analysed the 5' RACE reads in MiXCR, keeping a single row per CDR3 protein. This sample has under 2,000,000 distinct CDR3 sequences, with roughly 49% found just once. The CDR3 extends over 15 amino acids. V lost 3 bases to trimming and J lost 2 bases, with 14 bases between them. From germline, CDR1 is SGHRS and CDR2 YFSETQ. Sequencing was performed on blood. This chain links TRBV5-1 with TRBJ2-5; tentatively, D is TRBD2 (6 bases). This clonotype originated in a middle-aged woman in good health. For the CDR3, the DNA is TGCGCCAGCAGCTACATGCGGGGAACTCAAGAGACCCAGTACTTC. This codes for CASSYMRGTQETQYF.